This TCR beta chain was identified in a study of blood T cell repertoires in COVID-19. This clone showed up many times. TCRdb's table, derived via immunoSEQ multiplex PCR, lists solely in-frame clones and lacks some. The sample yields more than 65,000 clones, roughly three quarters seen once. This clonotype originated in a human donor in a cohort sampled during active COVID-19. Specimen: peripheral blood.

CDR3 DNA: TGCGCCAGCAGCCAAGATTTATGGGACAGGAACAATGAGCAGTTCTTC. It encodes CASSQDLWDRNNEQFF. The chain is built from TRBV4-1 and TRBJ2-1; 8 bases are shared with TRBD1. Germline V gives CDR1 MGHRA, CDR2 YSYEKL. Losses at the gene ends were 0 bases for V and 5 bases for J; bases not matched to a gene: 6. This CDR3 is built from 16 residues.